A selection of T cell receptor beta chains follows, all from one sample in a study of identical twins. One entry per CDR3 protein results from TCRdb running MiXCR on the 5' RACE reads. The sample contains roughly 1,500,000 distinct CDR3 sequences, about 30% of which appear only once. Sequencing was carried out using cord blood. The receptors were sampled from a newborn girl in good health. CDR3s include the opening cysteine and the closing phenylalanine or tryptophan.

j_call v_call cdr3_aa
TRBJ2-7 TRBV21-1 CASSFRDRVGSYNEQYF
TRBJ2-3 TRBV4-2 CASSQATVKDTQYF
TRBJ1-5 TRBV20-1 CSAYRTQSYSNQPQHF
TRBJ1-5 TRBV7-2 CASSPSWSREQPQHF
TRBJ2-1 TRBV12-3/TRBV12-4 CASTHSGTSGNEQFF
TRBJ1-1 TRBV12-3/TRBV12-4 CASSLHRMNTEAFF
TRBJ2-2 TRBV12-3/TRBV12-4 CASSPLQDLPHNTGELFF
TRBJ2-7 TRBV20-1 CSARPGQTSYEQYF
TRBJ2-1 TRBV20-1 CSVITGTSYNEQLF
TRBJ2-7 TRBV6-5 CASSYSYTYEQYF
TRBJ2-7 TRBV6-2/TRBV6-3 CASSYPGPSNYEQYF
TRBJ2-7 TRBV5-1 CASRPSGGHEQYF
TRBJ1-2 TRBV6-5 CASSSGQSLNYDYTF
TRBJ1-2 TRBV7-9 CASSFGTGERGYTF
TRBJ2-1 TRBV5-1 CASSLTRTYNEQFF
TRBJ2-1 TRBV3-1 CASSQVAGGPYNEQFF